This T cell receptor beta chain comes out of a study of cytomegalovirus exposure and HLA in healthy donors. 13 Jbeta primers and 60 Vbeta primers were used for the PCR. The method was immunoSEQ multiplex PCR; TCRdb's version includes in-frame clones alone and lacks a portion of them. Of around 97,000 clones in the sample, around 80% are singletons; the top ten hold under 13%. Note on this clone: Its antigen is currently unknown.

Study observations and caveats: What a later analysis showed was that several of the most significant clusters appeared linked to common viral pathogens. TCR beta sequences numbering around 15,000 were associated with HLA alleles at 0.05 false discovery rate in a later analysis.

The ends were cut back, 5 bases at V and 3 bases at J, with 13 bases in the middle. In germline, CDR1 is SQVTM, CDR2 ANQGSEA. This CDR3 spans 13 amino acids. The specimen sequenced was PBMCs. V gene TRBV29-1 combines with J gene TRBJ1-1; no clear D gene. The receptor comes from a young woman in good health and CMV-seropositive. As DNA, the CDR3 is TGCAGCGTTCTGGGTAGCTCTTACACTGAAGCTTTCTTT. Its translation: CSVLGSSYTEAFF.